The 29 T cell receptor beta chains below were found in one sample sequenced in a study of T cells in Graves' hyperthyroidism and ophthalmopathy. Amplification of TCR beta CDR3 regions used RNA as the template. Using the HTBI primer set, a first-round RT-PCR was run on the TCR CDR3. MiXCR, applied by TCRdb to the multiplex PCR reads, yields one record per CDR3 protein. The repertoire holds about 570,000 distinct CDR3 sequences, just over 45% seen once, with 15% to 20% in the top ten. The specimen sequenced was peripheral blood or thyroid tissue (not recorded which). The receptors here all came from an adult woman with Graves' disease, either hyperthyroidism or ophthalmopathy (not recorded which).

V usage is TRBV25-1 and J usage is TRBJ1-1, with 7 nucleotides matching TRBD1. CDR3 length: 13 residues. Germline-derived CDR1 and CDR2 are MGHDK and SYGVNS. The chain's CDR3 is CARDRVRNTEAFF. The CDR3 DNA sequence: TGTGCTAGAGACAGGGTCAGGAACACTGAAGCTTTCTTT. Looking up the rest from reference TRBV25-1 and TRBJ1-1 gives the full variable domain: EADIYQTPRYLVIGTGKKITLECSQTMGHDKMYWYQQDPGMELHLIHYSYGVNSTEKGDLSSESTVSRIRTEHFPLTLESARPSHTSQYLCARDRVRNTEAFFGQGTRLTVV.

The chain joins TRBV28 to TRBJ1-2, with 11 bases identical to TRBD1. After removal of 10 bases from V and 8 bases from J, the junction contained 12 bases not matched to a gene. Germline values: CDR1 MDHEN, CDR2 SYDVKM. The CDR3 sequence is 14 residues long. In nucleotides, the CDR3 is TGTGCCACCCCATCGGGACAGGGGGACATCGGCTACACCTTC. Encoded protein: CATPSGQGDIGYTF.

The chain has TRBV15 and TRBJ2-5; D call uncertain. Germline-derived CDR1 and CDR2 are LNHNV and YYDKDF (reference sequence). The CDR3 totals 14 residues. The germline V and J ends were trimmed by 0 bases and 1 base, with 6 bases remaining between them. CDR3 nucleotides: TGTGCCACCAGCAGAGATGGCAGCCAAGAGACCCAGTACTTC. It codes for CATSRDGSQETQYF.

This clonotype was counted many times. The chain joins TRBV9 to TRBJ2-5; no definite D call. The V and J ends lost 3 bases and 1 base respectively, with 7 bases between them. The CDR3 is made up of 13 amino acids. Germline values: CDR1 SGDLS, CDR2 YYNGEE. The CDR3 bases are TGTGCCAGCAGCGCCCCGGGCCAAGAGACCCAGTACTTC. It translates to CASSAPGQETQYF.

In regard to this clonotype: The junction shows a germline mismatch at one end, possibly a read error. The J gene is TRBJ2-7, the V gene TRBV15; 10 bases agree with TRBD1. Germline CDR1 and CDR2: LNHNV and YYDKDF (reference sequence). The CDR3 runs to 16 residues. The CDR3 sequence is CAASSLGQGIGHEQYF. CDR3 in DNA: TGTGCCGCCAGCAGTTTGGGACAGGGGATCGGGCACGAGCAGTACTTC.

This clonotype is a singleton in its sample. This chain connects TRBV11-1 to TRBJ2-5, with 7 bases fitting TRBD2. This CDR3 contains 14 residues. The V gene's germline CDR1 is SGHAT and CDR2 FQDESV (reference sequence). V was clipped by 5 bases and J by 5 bases; unmatched bases: 8. CDR3 nucleotide sequence: TGTGCCAGCAGCCAGCGGGAATGGGAGGAGACCCAGTACTTC. Amino acid sequence: CASSQREWEETQYF.

On this clonotype: This may be a read error, as it is one base from a much larger clone. This chain connects TRBV6-6 to TRBJ2-2, with no clear D. V was trimmed by 1 base and J by 7 bases, leaving 4 bases between them. In germline, CDR1 is MNHNY, CDR2 SVGAGI (reference sequence). The CDR3 covers 12 residues. CDR3 coding DNA: TGTGCCAGCAGTTACTTGGGCGGGGAGCTGTTTTTT. Its translation is CASSYLGGELFF.

Many counts were recorded for this clonotype. The chain recombines TRBV7-3 with TRBJ2-2; D not resolved. Germline V gene lookup returns CDR1 SGHTA and CDR2 FQGTGA. This CDR3 spans 13 amino acids. Trimming pared 3 bases from V and 0 bases from J, leaving 2 bases between. CDR3 bases: TGTGCCAGCAGCTTTTCGAACACCGGGGAGCTGTTTTTT. This sequence encodes CASSFSNTGELFF.

This chain connects TRBV9 to TRBJ1-5; 9 nucleotides align to TRBD1. V dropped 5 bases and J dropped 5; count of bases not matched to a gene: 5. This CDR3 contains 14 residues. CDR1 and CDR2 from the germline V gene are SGDLS and YYNGEE. This chain's CDR3 is CASSEQGAYQPQHF. CDR3 sequence (DNA): TGTGCCAGCAGTGAACAGGGGGCCTATCAGCCCCAGCATTTT. The entire variable domain, with the rest obtained from reference TRBV9 and TRBJ1-5, is as follows: DSGVTQTPKHLITATGQRVTLRCSPRSGDLSVYWYQQSLDQGLQFLIQYYNGEERAKGNILERFSAQQFPDLHSELNLSSLELGDSALYFCASSEQGAYQPQHFGDGTRLSIL.

This chain connects TRBV20-1 to TRBJ2-7; tentative D call: TRBD1 (5 bases). The germline V gene encodes CDR1 DFQATT and CDR2 SNEGSKA (reference sequence). This CDR3 is built from 15 residues. The V end lost 0 bases, the J end lost 3 bases, and 15 bases lay between the germline ends. The CDR3 DNA sequence: TGCAGTGCTAGAGATCCCGCGGACATCTACTACGAGCAGTACTTC. As protein: CSARDPADIYYEQYF.

This clonotype has more than one count but fewer than ten. This sequence joins TRBV6-5 and TRBJ2-2; D gene uncertain. Germline lookup yields CDR1 MNHEY and CDR2 SVGAGI. This CDR3 is built from 14 residues. Trimming removed 5 bases from V and 5 bases from J, with 12 bases in between. This chain's CDR3 is CASSDDNGTGELFF. In DNA form, the CDR3 reads TGTGCCAGCAGTGATGATAACGGGACCGGGGAGCTGTTTTTT.

The J gene is TRBJ2-6, the V gene TRBV6-5; D may correspond to TRBD1 or TRBD2 (5 bases each). The V end was cut by 7 bases, the J end by 8 bases, with 9 bases between. Germline values: CDR1 MNHEY, CDR2 SVGAGI. This CDR3 contains 12 residues. Written as DNA, the CDR3 is TGTGCCAGCAATGAGGGGACCAACGTCCTGACTTTC. As protein: CASNEGTNVLTF.

Comments on this clonotype: This sequence may be a read error, since a much larger clone differs from it by one base. The V and J genes are TRBV19 and TRBJ2-1, with a possible D match to TRBD2 (7 bases). V was trimmed by 6 bases and J by 9 bases, leaving 18 bases between them. The CDR3 contains 14 residues. The germline gives CDR1 LNHDA, CDR2 SQIVND (reference sequence). The CDR3 bases are TGTGCCAGTAGGGGGGGGGGGGGGCGAGTTGAGCAGTTCTTC. Translated, it gives CASRGGGGRVEQFF. The whole variable domain, filled in from reference TRBV19 and TRBJ2-1, reads DGGITQSPKYLFRKEGQNVTLSCEQNLNHDAMYWYRQDPGQGLRLIYYSQIVNDFQKGDIAEGYSVSREKKESFPLTVTSAQKNPTAFYLCASRGGGGRVEQFFGPGTRLTVL.

Turning to this clonotype: A read error is possible here, since a much larger clone lies one base away. The rearrangement links TRBV5-1 to TRBJ1-1; D not certain. Trimming left V 6 bases short and J 4 bases short, with 16 bases between. The CDR3 sequence is 14 residues long. Per germline, CDR1 SGHRS and CDR2 YFSETQ. The CDR3 DNA sequence: TGCGCCAGCACCTCCTCTAAGGGTTTCACTGAAGCTTTCTTT. It yields the protein CASTSSKGFTEAFF.

The V call is TRBV4-1, the J call TRBJ2-2; the D gene is possibly TRBD2 (5 bases). Per germline, CDR1 MGHRA and CDR2 YSYEKL. The CDR3 is 14 residues long. Trimming took off 7 bases at V and 6 bases at J, with 15 bases between the two ends. As DNA, the CDR3 is TGCGCCAGCACTACCGTCGGGGTCCCCGGGGAGCTGTTTTTT. Translating gives CASTTVGVPGELFF.

This clonotype was detected ten times or more. The chain uses TRBV9 and TRBJ2-2; 12 bases are a match to TRBD2. Germline loops: CDR1 SGDLS, CDR2 YYNGEE. This CDR3 has 16 residues. The J segment lost 3 bases and the V segment lost 3 bases, leaving 3 bases of the junction unmatched. The CDR3 sequence is CASSASSGRDTGELFF. The CDR3 coding sequence is TGTGCCAGCAGCGCTTCTAGCGGGAGGGACACCGGGGAGCTGTTTTTT.

V is TRBV6-5 and J is TRBJ2-7; 9 bases line up with TRBD2. The germline V gene encodes CDR1 MNHEY and CDR2 SVGAGI. This CDR3 comprises 17 residues. With 4 bases clipped from V and 2 bases from J, the junction kept 12 bases outside the gene matches. The CDR3 DNA follows: TGTGCCAGCAGTTCCCCCGGGCTAGCGGGAAAGGCCTACGAGCAGTACTTC. Translated: CASSSPGLAGKAYEQYF.

This clonotype was seen at least ten times. CDR3 sequence (DNA): TGTGCCAGCAGCCGGGGGACAGAGGGCTACGAGCAGTACTTC. It codes for CASSRGTEGYEQYF. The chain combines TRBV5-4 with TRBJ2-7, with D possibly matching TRBD1 (7 bases). V was clipped by 4 bases and J by 3 bases, with 14 bases between them. CDR1 and CDR2 (germline): SGHNT, YYREEE (reference sequence). This CDR3 has 14 residues. Using reference TRBV5-4 and TRBJ2-7 for the parts outside the CDR3, the full variable domain is ETGVTQSPTHLIKTRGQQVTLRCSSQSGHNTVSWYQQALGQGPQFIFQYYREEENGRGNFPPRFSGLQFPNYSSELNVNALELDDSALYLCASSRGTEGYEQYFGPGTRLTVT.

J is TRBJ1-2 and V is TRBV7-9; D is perhaps TRBD1 (6 bases). V was trimmed by 5 bases and J by 8 bases, leaving 9 bases between them. Germline CDR1 SEHNR, CDR2 FQNEAQ (reference sequence). This CDR3 contains 11 residues. The CDR3 nucleotides are TGTGCCAGCAGCACAGGGAACGGCTACACCTTC. Protein product: CASSTGNGYTF.

This clonotype was counted a few times. This sequence may be a read error, since a much larger clone differs from it by one base. This chain connects TRBV11-2 to TRBJ2-5; TRBD1 matches at 7 bases. This CDR3 is 15 amino acids long. CDR1 is SGHAT and CDR2 is FQNNGV in the germline V gene. The CDR3 nucleotides are TGTGCCAGCAGCCAAAGGACAGGAGGATCGGAGACCCCGTACTTC. It is translated as CASSQRTGGSETPYF.

J is TRBJ1-6 and V is TRBV7-2; 8 bases are shared with TRBD1. The germline V gene has CDR1 SGHTA and CDR2 FQGNSA. CDR3 size: 15 residues. Unmatched junction bases numbered 6, after V lost 1 base and J lost 10 bases. The CDR3 loop is CASSLGPGGGSPLHF. In nucleotides, the CDR3 is TGTGCCAGCAGCTTAGGCCCAGGGGGCGGGTCACCCCTCCACTTT.

The rearrangement links TRBV7-7 to TRBJ2-7; D remains unclear. Trimming removed 5 bases at V and 6 bases at J, with 14 bases between. The CDR3 contains 13 residues. Per germline, CDR1 SSHAT and CDR2 FNYEAQ (reference sequence). CDR3 in amino acids: CASSTDWGSEQYF. CDR3 coding DNA: TGTGCCAGCAGCACCGACTGGGGAAGCGAGCAGTACTTC.

The rearrangement joins TRBV20-1 to TRBJ1-1; the D gene is possibly TRBD1 (6 bases). CDR1 and CDR2 (germline): DFQATT, SNEGSKA (reference sequence). V was pared by 6 bases and J by 0 bases, with 11 bases between. The CDR3 has 13 residues. The CDR3 protein is CSATDRLNTEAFF. The CDR3 DNA is TGCAGTGCCACAGACAGGTTGAACACTGAAGCTTTCTTT.

The chain employs TRBV6-4 and TRBJ1-6; maybe TRBD1 (5 bases). Germline CDR1 and CDR2: MRHNA and SNTAGT. With 0 bases removed from V and 9 bases from J, the gap between germline ends came to 12 bases. The CDR3 runs to 15 residues. The CDR3 loop reads CASSDSTGGISPLHF. The DNA of the CDR3 is TGTGCCAGCAGTGACTCGACGGGGGGAATTTCACCCCTCCACTTT.

This clonotype was recorded at least ten times. This chain uses TRBV19 with TRBJ2-5; a possible D gene is TRBD2 (5 bases). Germline CDR1 LNHDA, CDR2 SQIVND (reference sequence). The CDR3 has 16 amino acids. The V and J ends lost 1 base and 0 bases respectively, with 12 bases between them. The CDR3 coding sequence is TGTGCCAGTAGTATAGCTTGGCGGGCCGACCAAGAGACCCAGTACTTC. This translates into CASSIAWRADQETQYF.

This chain joins TRBV10-3 and TRBJ2-5, with TRBD2 matching 10 bases. CDR1 and CDR2 (germline): ENHRY, SYGVKD. The CDR3 runs to 19 residues. V dropped 2 bases and J dropped 5; count of bases not matched to a gene: 17. DNA of the CDR3: TGTGCCATCAGTGAGGAGGGGATCTCAAGCGGGAGGGCCCCCGAGACCCAGTACTTC. Protein sequence: CAISEEGISSGRAPETQYF.

The genes are TRBV20-1 and TRBJ2-5; no definite D call. This CDR3 comprises 11 residues. The V end was cut by 3 bases, the J end by 5 bases, with 7 bases between. CDR1 and CDR2 from the germline V gene are DFQATT and SNEGSKA (reference sequence). CDR3 region: CSARTRETQYF. The CDR3 nucleotides read TGCAGTGCTAGGACCAGGGAGACCCAGTACTTC.

The rearrangement uses TRBV7-9 and TRBJ2-5, with D unclear. The germline V and J ends were trimmed by 1 base and 6 bases, with 9 bases remaining between them. The length of the CDR3 is 13 residues. Germline assignment: CDR1 SEHNR and CDR2 FQNEAQ (reference sequence). The CDR3 reads CASSLDPPKTQYF. In DNA form, the CDR3 reads TGTGCCAGCAGCTTAGACCCGCCTAAGACCCAGTACTTC.

This clonotype has ten or more counts. The junction shows a germline mismatch at one end, possibly a read error. V is TRBV11-2 and J is TRBJ1-1; the D is unclear. Germline V gives CDR1 SGHAT, CDR2 FQNNGV. This CDR3 comprises 14 residues. As DNA, the CDR3 is TGTGCCAGCAGCTTAGAGATCGCGATACGGACCAGCCGCTTT. Translated: CASSLEIAIRTSRF.